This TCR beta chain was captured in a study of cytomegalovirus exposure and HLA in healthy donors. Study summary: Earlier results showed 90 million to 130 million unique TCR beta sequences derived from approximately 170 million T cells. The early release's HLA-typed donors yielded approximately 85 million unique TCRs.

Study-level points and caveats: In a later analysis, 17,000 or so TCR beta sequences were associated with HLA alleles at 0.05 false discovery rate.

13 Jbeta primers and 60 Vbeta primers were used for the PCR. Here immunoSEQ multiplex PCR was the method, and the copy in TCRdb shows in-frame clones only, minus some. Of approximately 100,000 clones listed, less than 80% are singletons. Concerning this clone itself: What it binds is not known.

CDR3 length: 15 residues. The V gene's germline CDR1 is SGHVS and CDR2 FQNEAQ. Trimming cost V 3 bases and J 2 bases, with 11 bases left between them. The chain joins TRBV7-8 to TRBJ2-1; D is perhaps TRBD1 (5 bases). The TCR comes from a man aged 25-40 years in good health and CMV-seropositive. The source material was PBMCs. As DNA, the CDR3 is TGTGCCAGCAGCTTTACCGTAGGGGCCTACAATGAGCAGTTCTTC. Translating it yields CASSFTVGAYNEQFF. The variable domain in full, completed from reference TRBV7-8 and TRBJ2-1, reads GAGVSQSPRYKVAKRGQDVALRCDPISGHVSLFWYQQALGQGPEFLTYFQNEAQLDKSGLPSDRFFAERPEGSVSTLKIQRTQQEDSAVYLCASSFTVGAYNEQFFGPGTRLTVL.